The T cell receptor beta chain under discussion was sequenced for a study of beta chain features in type 1 diabetes. What was sequenced were expressed TCRB transcripts, since all of the isolated RNA had been reverse transcribed. TCRdb's copy holds only in-frame clones and misses some; the assay was immunoSEQ multiplex PCR. The sample consists of 350,000 to 450,000 clones, over 13% of them appearing once. V gave up 6 bases and J gave up 4 bases; unmatched junction bases: 6. The CDR3 loop spans 15 amino acids. The germline CDR1 and CDR2 sequences are MNHNS and SASEGT. Material: naive CD4+ T cells from blood. The origin of this receptor is a young woman in good health. V usage is TRBV6-1 and J usage is TRBJ2-6, with 7 bases identical to TRBD2. The CDR3 here is CASRASGAGANVLTF. As DNA, the CDR3 is TGTGCCAGCAGAGCTAGCGGCGCGGGGGCCAACGTCCTGACTTTC.